The 20 T cell receptor beta chains presented below share a single source sample, sequenced in a study of cytomegalovirus exposure and HLA in healthy donors. The PCR made use of 60 Vbeta and 13 Jbeta primers. The assay was immunoSEQ multiplex PCR, and TCRdb's table has in-frame clones only and misses some. Of some 120,000 clones in the sample, about 76% were seen once. Source material: PBMCs. All receptors derive from a woman under 40 in good health and CMV-seronegative.

The CDR3 nucleotides read TGCGCCAGCAGCGGACTGGCGGGATGGTCGGGCTACGAGCAGTACTTC. It is translated as CASSGLAGWSGYEQYF. This chain links TRBV5-1 with TRBJ2-7, with a possible D match to TRBD2 (6 bases). Trimming left V 4 bases short and J 3 bases short, with 20 bases between. This CDR3 region has 16 residues. The germline gives CDR1 SGHRS, CDR2 YFSETQ.

The genes are TRBV7-3 and TRBJ2-3; D is perhaps TRBD2 (6 bases). V was clipped by 5 bases and J by 0 bases, with 18 bases between them. Germline loops: CDR1 SGHTA, CDR2 FQGTGA. The length of the CDR3 is 17 residues. The DNA of the CDR3 is TGTGCCAGCAGCCCATACAGCGGGTCCCCTAGCACAGATACGCAGTATTTT. Translation: CASSPYSGSPSTDTQYF.

In the case of this clone: Different DNA sequences within this sample yield the same CDR3. The chain is built from TRBV27 and TRBJ2-2, with no clear D. Germline CDR1 and CDR2: MNHEY and SMNVEV (reference sequence). V gave up 3 bases and J gave up 5 bases, with 7 bases separating them. The CDR3 consists of 13 residues. CDR3 loop: CASSFPGTGELFF. The CDR3 DNA sequence: TGTGCCAGCAGTTTCCCAGGAACCGGGGAGCTGTTTTTT.

This clone was counted once. This chain joins TRBV11-2 and TRBJ2-1, with D perhaps matching TRBD1 (5 bases). Per the germline V gene, CDR1 is SGHAT and CDR2 is FQNNGV. The CDR3 loop spans 13 amino acids. The V and J ends lost 5 bases and 6 bases respectively, with 11 bases between them. In nucleotides, the CDR3 is TGTGCCAGCAGCCCAGGGTGGGGCAATGAGCAGTTCTTC. Its translation: CASSPGWGNEQFF.

V usage is TRBV7-2 and J usage is TRBJ1-2; D is perhaps TRBD1 (6 bases). The CDR3 covers 15 residues. Trimming shortened V by 5 bases and J by 1 base, and 14 bases separated the two germline ends. Per germline, CDR1 SGHTA and CDR2 FQGNSA. The DNA for the CDR3 is TGTGCCAGCAGCCTGAGACAGGAAATTAACTATGGCTACACCTTC. Residues: CASSLRQEINYGYTF.

V and J are TRBV4-1 and TRBJ1-1; TRBD1 might be the D (5 bases). The V gene lost 1 base and the J gene lost 10 bases, with 19 bases spanning the gap. Germline CDR1 reads MGHRA; CDR2 reads YSYEKL. The CDR3 is made up of 15 amino acids. The CDR3 sequence: CASSQVGQGGGVAFF. For the CDR3, the DNA is TGCGCCAGCAGCCAAGTAGGTCAGGGCGGTGGCGTAGCTTTCTTT.

This chain connects TRBV9 to TRBJ1-5; D possibly corresponds to TRBD1 (6 bases). Trimming cost V 3 bases and J 4 bases, with 8 bases left between them. Germline lookup yields CDR1 SGDLS and CDR2 YYNGEE. The CDR3 runs 13 residues. This CDR3 is CASSATGNQPQHF. The CDR3 region has the DNA TGTGCCAGCAGCGCCACAGGGAATCAGCCCCAGCATTTT.

This chain uses TRBV27 with TRBJ2-7; D is perhaps TRBD1 (6 bases). Trimming pared 6 bases from V and 6 bases from J, leaving 18 bases between. The CDR3 totals 14 residues. CDR1 and CDR2 from the germline V gene are MNHEY and SMNVEV (reference sequence). The CDR3 sequence: CASSPGQPFTEQYF. CDR3 coding DNA: TGTGCCAGCAGCCCCGGACAGCCGTTTACCGAGCAGTACTTC.

The chain uses TRBV19 and TRBJ2-7; 11 positions match TRBD2. The length of the CDR3 is 15 residues. V trimming: 3 bases; J trimming: 0 bases; junction bases outside the gene matches: 1. Germline CDR1 LNHDA, CDR2 SQIVND (reference sequence). The CDR3 protein is CASSMTSGVSYEQYF. CDR3 nucleotides: TGTGCCAGTAGTATGACTAGCGGGGTCTCCTACGAGCAGTACTTC.

This chain uses TRBV11-2 with TRBJ2-1, with D maybe TRBD1 (5 bases). The CDR3 sequence is 14 residues long. CDR1 and CDR2 (germline): SGHAT, FQNNGV. V lost 2 bases and J lost 2, with 7 bases in between. In nucleotides, the CDR3 is TGTGCCAGCAGCTTACAGGACACCTACAATGAGCAGTTCTTC. It codes for CASSLQDTYNEQFF.

The chain employs TRBV12-2 and TRBJ2-2; the table's D call, TRBD1, has no DNA check behind it. TRBV12-2 is classified as a pseudogene. CDR3 length: 17 residues. CDR3 residues: CASRSRTTGGGTGELFF. The CDR3 bases are TGTGCAAGTCGCTCACGAACGACAGGGGGTGGCACCGGGGAGCTGTTTTTT.

This chain joins TRBV7-9 and TRBJ1-6, with D possibly being TRBD1 (5 bases). The CDR3 totals 14 residues. Germline CDR1 is SEHNR and CDR2 is FQNEAQ (reference sequence). Trimming shortened V by 6 bases and J by 9 bases, and 15 bases separated the two germline ends. Here the CDR3 reads CASRGARAGSPLHF. The CDR3 bases are TGTGCCAGCAGGGGCGCCAGGGCTGGTTCACCCCTCCACTTT.

CDR3 loop: CASTGVYEQYF. CDR3 DNA sequence: TGTGCCAGCACAGGGGTCTACGAGCAGTACTTC. The chain combines TRBV7-9 with TRBJ2-7, with D perhaps TRBD1 (6 bases). The V end lost 7 bases, the J end lost 3 bases, and 7 bases lay between the germline ends. The germline CDR1 and CDR2 sequences are SEHNR and FQNEAQ (reference sequence). This CDR3 has 11 residues.

This chain links TRBV6-5 with TRBJ2-1; 10 positions agree with TRBD2. The length of the CDR3 is 14 residues. Germline assignment: CDR1 MNHEY and CDR2 SVGAGI. Trimming removed 7 bases from V and 7 bases from J; junction bases left unmatched: 7. The CDR3 loop is CASTAGGPLNEQFF. The CDR3 bases are TGTGCCAGCACAGCGGGAGGGCCGTTAAATGAGCAGTTCTTC.

The chain joins TRBV6-5 to TRBJ1-1; 10 nucleotides line up with TRBD1. V was clipped by 10 bases and J by 7 bases; unmatched bases: 12. The CDR3 is 14 residues long. Germline-derived CDR1 and CDR2 are MNHEY and SVGAGI. The CDR3 protein is CATKMDRGYGEAFF. Written as DNA, the CDR3 is TGTGCCACAAAAATGGACAGGGGGTATGGTGAAGCTTTCTTT.

The gene calls are TRBV6-5 and TRBJ2-2; 8 bases map to TRBD1. There are 15 residues in the CDR3. V shed 8 bases and J 5 bases; nucleotides not matched to a gene: 10. The germline gives CDR1 MNHEY, CDR2 SVGAGI. This chain's CDR3 is CASESGTGRTGELFF. The CDR3 DNA reads as TGTGCCAGCGAGTCCGGGACAGGAAGAACCGGGGAGCTGTTTTTT.

The chain is built from TRBV18 and TRBJ2-7; 7 bases fit TRBD2. V shed 3 bases and J 3 bases; nucleotides not matched to a gene: 5. This CDR3 is 14 amino acids long. Germline assignment: CDR1 KGHSH and CDR2 LQKENI. In nucleotides, the CDR3 is TGTGCCAGCTCACCGGTAGCTAGCGGCTACGAGCAGTACTTC. Residues: CASSPVASGYEQYF.

This sequence joins TRBV7-2 and TRBJ2-5; D is possibly TRBD2 (5 bases). The V end lost 5 bases, the J end lost 3 bases, and 7 bases lay between the germline ends. Germline V gives CDR1 SGHTA, CDR2 FQGNSA. This CDR3 is 12 amino acids long. As DNA, the CDR3 is TGTGCCAGCAGCCTTAGCGAAGAGACCCAGTACTTC. Protein product: CASSLSEETQYF. Full variable domain (outside the CDR3, taken from reference TRBV7-2 and TRBJ2-5): GAGVSQSPSNKVTEKGKDVELRCDPISGHTALYWYRQSLGQGLEFLIYFQGNSAPDKSGLPSDRFSAERTGGSVSTLTIQRTQQEDSAVYLCASSLSEETQYFGPGTRLLVL.

The sample holds one count of this clone. An end of the junction differs from the germline gene, which may be a read error. The V call is TRBV6-5, the J call TRBJ2-1; 13 nucleotides align to TRBD2. The CDR3 sequence is 15 residues long. Germline V CDR1 and CDR2: MNHEY, SVGAGI. In nucleotides, the CDR3 is TGTGCCAGCAGTTTAGGACTAGCGGGAGACCATGAGCGGTTCTTC. Encoded protein: CASSLGLAGDHERFF.

This clone was seen only once. The rearrangement uses TRBV5-1 and TRBJ2-5; TRBD2 matches 10 bases. Trimming took 0 bases from V and 1 from J; bases not matched to a gene: 0. In germline, CDR1 is SGHRS, CDR2 YFSETQ. This CDR3 region has 15 residues. DNA of the CDR3: TGCGCCAGCAGCTTGGGGACTAGCGGCCAAGAGACCCAGTACTTC. This encodes CASSLGTSGQETQYF.